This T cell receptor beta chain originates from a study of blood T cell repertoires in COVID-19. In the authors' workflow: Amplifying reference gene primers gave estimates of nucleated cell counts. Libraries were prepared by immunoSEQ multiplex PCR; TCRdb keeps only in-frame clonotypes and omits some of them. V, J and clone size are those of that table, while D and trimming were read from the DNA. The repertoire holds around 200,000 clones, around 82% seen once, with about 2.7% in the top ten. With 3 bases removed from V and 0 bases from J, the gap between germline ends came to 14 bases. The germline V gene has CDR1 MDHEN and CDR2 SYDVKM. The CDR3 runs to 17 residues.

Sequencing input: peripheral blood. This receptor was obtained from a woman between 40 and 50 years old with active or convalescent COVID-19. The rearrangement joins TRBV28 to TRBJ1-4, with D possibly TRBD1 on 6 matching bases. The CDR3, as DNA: TGTGCCAGCAGTTTTAGCAGGGGAGTTGCAACTAATGAAAAACTGTTTTTT. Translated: CASSFSRGVATNEKLFF.